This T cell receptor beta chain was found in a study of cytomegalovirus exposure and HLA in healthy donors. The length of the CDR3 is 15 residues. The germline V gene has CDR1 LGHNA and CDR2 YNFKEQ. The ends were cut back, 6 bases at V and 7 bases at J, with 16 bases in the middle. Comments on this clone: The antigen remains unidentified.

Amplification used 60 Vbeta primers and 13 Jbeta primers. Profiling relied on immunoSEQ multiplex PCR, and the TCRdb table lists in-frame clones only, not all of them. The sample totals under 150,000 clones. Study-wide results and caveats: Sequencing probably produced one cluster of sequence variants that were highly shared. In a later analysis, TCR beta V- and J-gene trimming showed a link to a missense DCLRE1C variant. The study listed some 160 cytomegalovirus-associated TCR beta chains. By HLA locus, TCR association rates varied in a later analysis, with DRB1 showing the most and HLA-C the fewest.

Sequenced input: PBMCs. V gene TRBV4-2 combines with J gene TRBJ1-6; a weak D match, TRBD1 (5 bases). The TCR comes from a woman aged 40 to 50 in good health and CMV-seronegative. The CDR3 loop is CASRTQGMNNSPLHF. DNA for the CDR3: TGTGCCAGCAGAACTCAGGGTATGAACAATTCACCCCTCCACTTT.